This T cell receptor (beta chain) was obtained from a study of T cells in Graves' hyperthyroidism and ophthalmopathy. RNA transcripts served as the template for amplifying TCR beta CDR3 regions. Primed by the HTBI set, a first-round RT-PCR was run on the TCR CDR3. TCRdb passed the multiplex PCR reads through MiXCR, listing each CDR3 protein once. The table has some 350,000 distinct CDR3 sequences, roughly 15% seen once. This clonotype came up a few times. Ophthalmopathy patients showed a Clinical Activity Score of at least 3, NOSPECS grade of at least 4 and duration under 3 months. Orbital computed tomography, thyroid ultrasound, serum thyroxine and TRAb, and clinical symptoms together informed the diagnoses. The PBMCs were taken from over 9.5 ml of fresh peripheral blood. The CDR3 is made up of 12 amino acids. The V gene end was trimmed by 4 bases and the J gene end by 12 bases; junction bases not matched to a gene: 3. The germline CDR1 and CDR2 sequences are SGHDN and FVKESK.

The sequence was collected from a woman aged 55-70 years with Graves' ophthalmopathy. The rearrangement links TRBV14 to TRBJ2-1; 10 bases line up with TRBD2. Input material: blood. This CDR3 is CASSRRTSGQFF. The CDR3, as DNA: TGTGCCAGCAGCCGAAGGACTAGCGGGCAGTTCTTC.